A selection of T cell receptor beta chains follows, all from one sample in a study of PD-L1 blockade in urothelial cancer. Only in-frame clones appear in the TCRdb table, and some are missing; sequencing was by immunoSEQ multiplex PCR. The sample carries almost 30,000 clones, about 87% recorded once. The sample was PBMCs, taken around atezolizumab (anti-PD-L1) treatment. The receptors come from a man in his forties or fifties with urothelial cancer. Each CDR3 is given without its conserved first and last residue.

j_call v_call cdr3_aa
TRBJ2-1 TRBV2 ATRRGAGGGNEQF
TRBJ2-2 TRBV2 ASSVGRVSGELF
TRBJ2-5 TRBV4-3 ASSQGRRIQETQY
TRBJ2-5 TRBV29-1 SAIWVGAQY
TRBJ2-1 TRBV27 ASSSSPGQAYNEQF
TRBJ1-1 TRBV6-5 ASSYGTGGNTEAF
TRBJ2-5 TRBV9 ASSPTPRTEETQY
TRBJ2-3 TRBV6-6 ASSRYRTGEDTQY
TRBJ2-7 TRBV7-2 ASSYHPGTSGGHEQY
TRBJ2-7 TRBV29-1 SVEVGGYEQY
TRBJ1-2 TRBV29-1 SDWTGGTGYT
TRBJ1-4 TRBV27 ASSGLGSYNEKLF
TRBJ2-1 TRBV18 ASSPETGTGEF
TRBJ2-7 TRBV19 ASSIGTRTYEQY
TRBJ1-1 TRBV30 AWSVLGTEAF
TRBJ1-4 TRBV11-2 ASSLDLITGGAEKLF
TRBJ1-6 TRBV19 ASSPRPGMGNSPLH
TRBJ2-4 TRBV19 ASGTGPAKNIQY
TRBJ1-5 TRBV18 ASSNSGNQPQH
TRBJ1-5 TRBV10-1 ASPSNQPQH
TRBJ2-5 TRBV7-9 ASSLVSGEGQETQY
TRBJ2-2 TRBV6-1 ASTPWAGVGGELF
TRBJ2-3 TRBV5-1 ASSVTSGQRADTQY
TRBJ1-5 TRBV2 ASSEGLVTGSNQPQH
TRBJ2-3 TRBV27 ASSYGDGTDTQY
TRBJ2-2 TRBV11-2 ASSYYGLATTGELF
TRBJ2-3 TRBV4-3 ASSQDPGQGADTQY
TRBJ2-7 TRBV10-3 AISDLSYEQY
TRBJ1-5 TRBV10-2 ASSERTGYQPQH
TRBJ2-7 TRBV4-2 ASSQGEGTGRYEQY
TRBJ2-5 TRBV7-9 ASSYRGVSLQETQY
TRBJ1-2 TRBV6-1 ASSDPGQGARGYT
TRBJ1-2 TRBV5-4 ASSLDENYGYT
TRBJ1-2 TRBV27 ASSPPGQGLDGYT
TRBJ2-5 TRBV4-2 ASSQDWTSGAQETQY
TRBJ2-1 TRBV9 ASSPRLASSEQF
TRBJ2-7 TRBV30 AWTSGGPYEQY
TRBJ1-3 TRBV19 ASRRDPSGNTIY
TRBJ2-1 TRBV11-2 ASSLEMAGGPHREQF
TRBJ2-7 TRBV5-6 ASSLDRAGLSSYEQY
TRBJ2-2 TRBV6-6 ASSLSGGAGELF
TRBJ2-7 TRBV14 ASSLRPGQFSYEQY